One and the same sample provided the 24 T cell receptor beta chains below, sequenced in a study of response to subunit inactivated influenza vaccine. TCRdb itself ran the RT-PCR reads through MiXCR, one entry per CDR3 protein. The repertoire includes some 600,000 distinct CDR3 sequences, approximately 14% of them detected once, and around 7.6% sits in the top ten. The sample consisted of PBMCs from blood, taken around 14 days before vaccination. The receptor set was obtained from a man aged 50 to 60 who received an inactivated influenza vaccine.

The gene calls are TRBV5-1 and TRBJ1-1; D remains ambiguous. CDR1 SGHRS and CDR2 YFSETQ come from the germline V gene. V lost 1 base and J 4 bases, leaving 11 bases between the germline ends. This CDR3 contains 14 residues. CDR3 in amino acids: CASSLSDLFTEAFF. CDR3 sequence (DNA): TGCGCCAGCAGCTTGTCGGACTTGTTCACTGAAGCTTTCTTT.

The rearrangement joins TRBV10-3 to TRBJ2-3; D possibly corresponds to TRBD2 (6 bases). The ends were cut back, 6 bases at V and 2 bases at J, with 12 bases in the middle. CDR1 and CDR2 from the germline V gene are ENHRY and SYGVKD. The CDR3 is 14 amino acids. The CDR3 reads CAISGAGPTDTQYF. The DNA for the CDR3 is TGTGCCATCAGCGGGGCGGGGCCCACAGATACGCAGTATTTT.

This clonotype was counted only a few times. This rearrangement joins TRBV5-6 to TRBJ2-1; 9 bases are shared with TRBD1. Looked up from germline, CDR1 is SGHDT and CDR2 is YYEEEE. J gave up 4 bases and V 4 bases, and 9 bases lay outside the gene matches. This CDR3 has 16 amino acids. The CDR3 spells CASSPPWGQGYNEQFF. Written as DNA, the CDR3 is TGTGCCAGCAGCCCCCCCTGGGGACAGGGATACAATGAGCAGTTCTTC. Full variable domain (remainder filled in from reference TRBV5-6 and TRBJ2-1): DAGVTQSPTHLIKTRGQQVTLRCSPKSGHDTVSWYQQALGQGPQFIFQYYEEEERQRGNFPDRFSGHQFPNYSSELNVNALLLGDSALYLCASSPPWGQGYNEQFFGPGTRLTVL.

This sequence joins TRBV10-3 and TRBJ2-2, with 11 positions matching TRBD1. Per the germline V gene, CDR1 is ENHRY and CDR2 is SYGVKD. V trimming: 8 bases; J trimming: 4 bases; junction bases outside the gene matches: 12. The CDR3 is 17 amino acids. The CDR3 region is CAIGSWDRGFGTGELFF. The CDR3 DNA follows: TGTGCCATCGGGTCCTGGGACAGGGGGTTCGGCACCGGGGAGCTGTTTTTT.

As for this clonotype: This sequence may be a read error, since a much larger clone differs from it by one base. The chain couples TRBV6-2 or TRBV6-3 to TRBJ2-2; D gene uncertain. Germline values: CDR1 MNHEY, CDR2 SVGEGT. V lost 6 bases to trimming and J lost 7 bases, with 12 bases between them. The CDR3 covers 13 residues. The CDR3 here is CASRPDGIGELFF. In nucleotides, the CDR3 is TGTGCCAGCAGACCGGACGGCATCGGGGAGCTGTTTTTT.

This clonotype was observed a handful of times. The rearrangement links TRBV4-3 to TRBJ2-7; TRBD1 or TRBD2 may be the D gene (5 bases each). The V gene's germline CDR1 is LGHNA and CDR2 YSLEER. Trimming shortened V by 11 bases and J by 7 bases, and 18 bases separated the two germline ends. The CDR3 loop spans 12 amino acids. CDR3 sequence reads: CARPGPVWEQYF. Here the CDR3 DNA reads TGCGCCCGACCGGGGCCTGTGTGGGAGCAGTACTTC.

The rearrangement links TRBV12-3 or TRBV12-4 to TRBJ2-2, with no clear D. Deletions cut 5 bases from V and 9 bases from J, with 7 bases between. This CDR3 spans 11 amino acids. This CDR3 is CASSLTRELFF. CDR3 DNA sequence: TGTGCCAGCAGTCTCACGAGGGAGCTGTTTTTT.

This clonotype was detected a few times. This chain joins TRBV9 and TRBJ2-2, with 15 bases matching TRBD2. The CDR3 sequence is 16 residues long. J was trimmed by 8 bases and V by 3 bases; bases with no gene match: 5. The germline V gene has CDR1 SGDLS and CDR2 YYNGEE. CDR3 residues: CASSDGLAGGPGELFF. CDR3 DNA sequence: TGTGCCAGCAGCGACGGACTAGCGGGAGGGCCAGGGGAGCTGTTTTTT. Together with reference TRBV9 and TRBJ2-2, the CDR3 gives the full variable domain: DSGVTQTPKHLITATGQRVTLRCSPRSGDLSVYWYQQSLDQGLQFLIQYYNGEERAKGNILERFSAQQFPDLHSELNLSSLELGDSALYFCASSDGLAGGPGELFFGEGSRLTVL.

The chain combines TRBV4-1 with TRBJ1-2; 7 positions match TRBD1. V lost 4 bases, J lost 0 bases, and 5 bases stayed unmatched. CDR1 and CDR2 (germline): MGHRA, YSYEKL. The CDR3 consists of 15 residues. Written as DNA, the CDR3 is TGCGCCAGCAGCCTAGGGACAGCTACTAACTATGGCTACACCTTC. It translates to CASSLGTATNYGYTF.

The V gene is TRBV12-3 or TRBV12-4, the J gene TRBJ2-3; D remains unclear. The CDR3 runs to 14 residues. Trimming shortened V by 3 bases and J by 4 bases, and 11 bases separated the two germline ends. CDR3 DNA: TGTGCCAGCAGTTTCATGCGAGTGGCAGATACGCAGTATTTT. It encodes CASSFMRVADTQYF.

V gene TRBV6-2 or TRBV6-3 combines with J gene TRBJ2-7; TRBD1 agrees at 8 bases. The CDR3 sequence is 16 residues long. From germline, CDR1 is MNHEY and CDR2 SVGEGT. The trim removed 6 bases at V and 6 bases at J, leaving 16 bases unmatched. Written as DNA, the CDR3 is TGTGCCAGCAGCCGGACAGGGCCCCCCATCATCGGCGAGCAGTACTTC. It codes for CASSRTGPPIIGEQYF.

The CDR3: CASANEAGGTGELFF. CDR3 DNA sequence: TGTGCCAGCGCCAACGAGGCGGGAGGCACCGGGGAGCTGTTTTTT. The gene calls are TRBV2 and TRBJ2-2; the match to TRBD2 covers 8 bases. There are 15 residues in the CDR3. CDR1 SNHLY and CDR2 FYNNEI come from the germline V gene. V was pared by 8 bases and J by 4 bases, with 9 bases of the junction left unmatched.

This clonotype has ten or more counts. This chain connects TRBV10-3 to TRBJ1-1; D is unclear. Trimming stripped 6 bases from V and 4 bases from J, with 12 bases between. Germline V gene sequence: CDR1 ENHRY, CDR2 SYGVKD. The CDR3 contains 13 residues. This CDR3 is CAISPGPSTEAFF. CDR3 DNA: TGTGCCATCAGCCCCGGTCCCTCCACTGAAGCTTTCTTT.

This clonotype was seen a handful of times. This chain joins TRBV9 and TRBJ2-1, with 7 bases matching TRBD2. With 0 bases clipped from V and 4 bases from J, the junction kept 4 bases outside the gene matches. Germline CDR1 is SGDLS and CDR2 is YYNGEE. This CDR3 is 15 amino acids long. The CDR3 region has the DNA TGTGCCAGCAGCGTAGTAGCGGGTGATTACAATGAGCAGTTCTTC. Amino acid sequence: CASSVVAGDYNEQFF.

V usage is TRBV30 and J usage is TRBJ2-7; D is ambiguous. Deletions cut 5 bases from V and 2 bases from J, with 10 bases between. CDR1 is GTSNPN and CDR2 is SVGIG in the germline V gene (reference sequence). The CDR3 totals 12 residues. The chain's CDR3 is CAWGRVTYEQYF. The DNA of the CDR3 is TGTGCCTGGGGCCGGGTTACCTACGAGCAGTACTTC.

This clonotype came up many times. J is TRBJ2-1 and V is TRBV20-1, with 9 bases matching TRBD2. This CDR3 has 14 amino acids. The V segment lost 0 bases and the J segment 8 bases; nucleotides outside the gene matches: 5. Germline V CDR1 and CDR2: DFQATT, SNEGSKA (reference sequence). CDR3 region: CSARDRLADYEQFF. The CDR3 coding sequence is TGCAGTGCTAGAGATCGACTAGCGGATTATGAGCAGTTCTTC.

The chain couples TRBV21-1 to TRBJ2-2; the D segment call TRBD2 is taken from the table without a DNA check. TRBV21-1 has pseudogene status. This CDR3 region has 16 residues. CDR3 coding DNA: TGTGCCACCACGAAAAGACTAGCGGGGGGCCTAGGGGGAGCTGTTTTT. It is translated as CATTKRLAGGLGGAVF.

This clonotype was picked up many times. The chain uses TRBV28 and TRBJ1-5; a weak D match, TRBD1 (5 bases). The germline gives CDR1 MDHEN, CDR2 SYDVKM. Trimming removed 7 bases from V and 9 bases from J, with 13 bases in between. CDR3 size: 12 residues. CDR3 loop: CASTLGPRPQHF. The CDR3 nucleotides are TGTGCCAGCACCCTGGGGCCCAGGCCCCAGCATTTT.

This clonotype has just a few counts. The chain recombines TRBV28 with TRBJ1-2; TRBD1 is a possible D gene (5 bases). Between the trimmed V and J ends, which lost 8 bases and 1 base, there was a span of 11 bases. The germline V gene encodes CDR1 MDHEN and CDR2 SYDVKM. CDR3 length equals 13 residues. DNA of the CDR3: TGTGCCAGCCAAATAGACAGTAACTATGGCTACACCTTC. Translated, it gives CASQIDSNYGYTF.

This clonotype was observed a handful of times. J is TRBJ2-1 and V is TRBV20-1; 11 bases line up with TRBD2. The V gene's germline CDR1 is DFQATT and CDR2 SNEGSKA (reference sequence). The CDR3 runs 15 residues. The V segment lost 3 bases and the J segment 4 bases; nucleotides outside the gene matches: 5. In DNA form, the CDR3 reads TGCAGTGCTAGCGTGGGGACTAGCGGTTACAATGAGCAGTTCTTC. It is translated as CSASVGTSGYNEQFF.

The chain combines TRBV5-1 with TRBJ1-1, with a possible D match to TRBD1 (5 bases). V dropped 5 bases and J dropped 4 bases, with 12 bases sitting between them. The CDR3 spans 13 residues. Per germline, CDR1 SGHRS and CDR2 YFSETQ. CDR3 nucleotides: TGCGCCAGCAGACCGACAGTCCTCACTGAAGCTTTCTTT. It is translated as CASRPTVLTEAFF. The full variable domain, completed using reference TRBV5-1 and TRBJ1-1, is KAGVTQTPRYLIKTRGQQVTLSCSPISGHRSVSWYQQTPGQGLQFLFEYFSETQRNKGNFPGRFSGRQFSNSRSEMNVSTLELGDSALYLCASRPTVLTEAFFGQGTRLTVV.

The CDR3 bases are TGTGCCAGCAGCAAGCGCACAGGGGGCCGTAGCACTGAAGCTTTCTTT. Translating it yields CASSKRTGGRSTEAFF. This chain links TRBV6-1 with TRBJ1-1, with 9 bases aligning to TRBD1. CDR3 length: 16 residues. Per germline, CDR1 MNHNS and CDR2 SASEGT. With V trimmed by 6 bases and J by 4 bases, 12 bases remained unmatched.

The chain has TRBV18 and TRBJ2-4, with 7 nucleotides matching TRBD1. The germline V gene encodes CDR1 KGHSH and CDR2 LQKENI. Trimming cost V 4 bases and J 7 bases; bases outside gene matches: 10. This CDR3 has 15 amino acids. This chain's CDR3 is CASSLTEGARNIQYF. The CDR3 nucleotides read TGTGCCAGCTCACTTACCGAGGGGGCGAGGAACATTCAGTACTTC.

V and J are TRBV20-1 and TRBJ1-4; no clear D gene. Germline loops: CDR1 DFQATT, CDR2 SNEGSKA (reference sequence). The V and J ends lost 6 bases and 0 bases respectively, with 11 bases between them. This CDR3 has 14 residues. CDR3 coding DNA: TGCAGTGCCACCCGCGGAGCAACTAATGAAAAACTGTTTTTT. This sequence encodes CSATRGATNEKLFF.